A selection of T cell receptor beta chains follows, all from one sample in a study of cytomegalovirus exposure and HLA in healthy donors. The protocol was immunoSEQ multiplex PCR, while the TCRdb copy is restricted to in-frame clones and leaves out a portion. This sample has some 150,000 clones, with about three quarters found just once. The sequencing input was PBMCs. The receptors were sampled from a female donor in good health and CMV-seropositive. Each CDR3 is given with its conserved first and last residue. The D gene is left open where the match is weak. Clone sizes are given selectively: once, few, many, or a class where the clone is expanded.

TRBJ1-2 TRBV11-2 - - TGTGCCAGCAGCCCCGGGACAAATTATAACTATGGCTACACCTTC CASSPGTNYNYGYTF
TRBJ1-1 TRBV19 TRBD1 - TGTGCCAGTAGCTGGGACAGAGAGAACACTGAAGCTTTCTTT CASSWDRENTEAFF
TRBJ2-2 TRBV5-4 TRBD2 - TGTGCCAGCAGCTTAGCTAGCGGAGGGAACACCGGGGAGCTGTTTTTT CASSLASGGNTGELFF
TRBJ2-7 TRBV29-1 - - TGCAGCGTTAGGAGGGGCTGGAACGAGCAGTACTTC CSVRRGWNEQYF
TRBJ1-1 TRBV6-5 - - TGTGCCAGCAGCCTGAGTCCTGTTGTTGCCGGGTGGGTCTTT CASSLSPVVAGWVF
TRBJ2-1 TRBV18 - few TGTGCCAGCTCACCATACAGGGAATCCTCCTACAATGAGCAGTTCTTC CASSPYRESSYNEQFF
TRBJ2-5 TRBV30 TRBD2 - TGTGCCTGGAGCCGGGGGGGCCCAGAGACCCAGTACTTC CAWSRGGPETQYF
TRBJ1-5 TRBV28 TRBD1 - TGTGCCAGCAGTTTACGGACAGGGATCTACAATCAGCCCCAGCATTTT CASSLRTGIYNQPQHF
TRBJ2-7 TRBV7-9 - - TGTTCCAGCAGCTCCGCGGTGGACTGGGGATCCTACGAGCAGTACTTC CSSSSAVDWGSYEQYF
TRBJ2-7 TRBV6-5 - - TGTGCCAGCAGTTACGAAGTTGTCCGAGCAAACGAGCAGTACTTC CASSYEVVRANEQYF
TRBJ2-7 TRBV6-5 - - TGTGCCAGCAGCCCCGGGAGCGCCTACGAGCAGTACTTC CASSPGSAYEQYF
TRBJ2-3 TRBV6-5 TRBD2 - TGTGCCAGCAGTACTAGCGGGAGATTCACAGATACGCAGTATTTT CASSTSGRFTDTQYF
TRBJ2-3 TRBV15 TRBD2 - TGTGCCACCAGCGGTGGACTAGCGACAGGAACAGATACGCAGTATTTT CATSGGLATGTDTQYF
TRBJ1-1 TRBV5-1 TRBD1 - TGCGCCAGCAGCTCGGGACCGGGACAGCAGAACACTGAAGCTTTCTTT CASSSGPGQQNTEAFF
TRBJ2-3 TRBV30 - - TGTGCCTGGAGTGTCGGGGTAGGTGGAACAGATACGCAGTATTTT CAWSVGVGGTDTQYF
TRBJ2-7 TRBV4-2 - - TGTGCCAGCAGCCAAGTTGGGAGCTCCTACGAGCAGTACTTC CASSQVGSSYEQYF
TRBJ1-1 TRBV6-5 - - TGTGCCAGCAGCCCCCCCACAGTCATGAACACTGAAGCTTTCTTT CASSPPTVMNTEAFF
TRBJ1-2 TRBV6-6 TRBD1 - TGTGCCAGCGTGGAGGACAGGGTCACCACCTATGGCTACACCTTC CASVEDRVTTYGYTF
TRBJ2-5 TRBV15 TRBD1 - TGTGCCACCAGCAGAATCGGCCGGGACAGAGAAGAGACCCAGTACTTC CATSRIGRDREETQYF
TRBJ2-4 TRBV30 - - TGTGCCTGGTGCGAGGGGGAGGCCAAAAACATTCAGTACTTC CAWCEGEAKNIQYF
TRBJ2-7 TRBV5-8 - once TGTGCCAGCAGCTTGGTCGATTTGGCAGGTTTCTCCTACGAGCAGTACTTC CASSLVDLAGFSYEQYF
TRBJ1-5 TRBV4-1 TRBD1 - TGCGCCAGCAGCGATACCCAGGCAGGGGGAGGCAATCAGCCCCAGCATTTT CASSDTQAGGGNQPQHF
TRBJ2-7 TRBV5-1 - - TGCGCCAGCAGCTCTCGAGGGGGGGGCGACGAGCAGTACTTC CASSSRGGGDEQYF
TRBJ2-7 TRBV11-2 - - TGTGCCAGCAGATCGGTCCTCTCCTACGAGCAGTACTTC CASRSVLSYEQYF
TRBJ1-5 TRBV5-7 TRBD1 - TGTGCCAGCAGCTTGGCCAACAGGGGAAGCAATCAGCCCCAGCATTTT CASSLANRGSNQPQHF
TRBJ1-3 TRBV30 - - TGTGCCCGATCTTCCAAACTCGAGACAGGTTCTTGGGCCTCTGGAAACACCATATATTTT CARSSKLETGSWASGNTIYF
TRBJ2-3 TRBV7-2 TRBD2 - TGTGCCAGCAGCTCGACTAGCTCTGGGGATACGCAGTATTTT CASSSTSSGDTQYF
TRBJ1-2 TRBV29-1 - - TGCAGCGTTGAAGATGCCACCACAACCGGGACATCTTATGGCTACACCTTC CSVEDATTTGTSYGYTF
TRBJ2-3 TRBV4-1 - once TGCGCCAGCAGCCTCTCGGGCGGGGCTAGCACAGATACGCAGTATTTT CASSLSGGASTDTQYF
TRBJ2-2 TRBV6-5 TRBD2 - TGTGCCAGCAGCCGACTAGCCGCCGGGGAGCTGTTTTTT CASSRLAAGELFF
TRBJ2-1 TRBV4-2 - - TGTGCCAGCAGCCAAGGAGCTAGCGCCTCTAACAATGAGCAGTTCTTC CASSQGASASNNEQFF
TRBJ2-7 TRBV5-1 - - TGCGCCAGCAGCTTGGAACTGGGCCAGGCCAGCTACGAGCAGTACTTC CASSLELGQASYEQYF
TRBJ2-3 TRBV5-4 TRBD1 - TGTGCCAGCAGCTTGGGACAGGGGGCGGATACGCAGTATTTT CASSLGQGADTQYF
TRBJ1-5 TRBV5-8 TRBD1 - TGTGCCAGCAGCACGGGGACAGAGGGAAGCAATCAGCCCCAGCATTTT CASSTGTEGSNQPQHF
TRBJ2-7 TRBV7-9 TRBD1 few TGTGCCAGCAGCTTAGGAACAGGGGACGGCGAGCAGTACTTC CASSLGTGDGEQYF
TRBJ2-5 TRBV9 TRBD1 - TGTGCCAGCAGCGACGACGGACAGGGGGCATGGGAGACCCAGTACTTC CASSDDGQGAWETQYF
TRBJ1-2 TRBV11-1 - - TGTGCCAGCAGCACGGACAGCCTCCGTGGCTACACCTTC CASSTDSLRGYTF
TRBJ1-1 TRBV14 - - TGTGCCAGCAGCCAAGTTCTAGGGAACACTGAAGCTTTCTTT CASSQVLGNTEAFF
TRBJ1-2 TRBV5-4 TRBD1 once TGTGCCAGCAGCCCAGCCGGGACAGGGGCTAGAGGCTACACCTTC CASSPAGTGARGYTF
TRBJ1-2 TRBV7-2 TRBD1 - TGTGCCAGCAGCTTAGGTCCTCGGGACAGGCCTTTTAGCTATGGCTACACCTTC CASSLGPRDRPFSYGYTF
TRBJ2-7 TRBV5-1 TRBD1 - TGCGCCAGCAGCTCACAGACAGGGCCCTACGAGCAGTACTTC CASSSQTGPYEQYF
TRBJ2-1 TRBV4-1 - - TGCGCCAGCAGCCAAGAAGGGGTCTCCTACAATGAGCAGTTCTTC CASSQEGVSYNEQFF
TRBJ2-3 TRBV30 TRBD2 - TGTGCCTGGACTGGCGGGAGCGGAACAGATACGCAGTATTTT CAWTGGSGTDTQYF
TRBJ2-7 TRBV5-6 TRBD2 - TGTGCCAGCGGATGGTTCTGGACTAGCGGGAGTTCCGAGCAGTACTTC CASGWFWTSGSSEQYF
TRBJ2-4 TRBV2 TRBD1 - TGTGCCAGCAGTCAGGGGGCAAACCCAATAGCCAAAAACATTCAGTACTTC CASSQGANPIAKNIQYF
TRBJ2-2 TRBV27 - - TGTGCCAGCAGTCCCGGGAGTTACACCGGGGAGCTGTTTTTT CASSPGSYTGELFF
TRBJ1-5 TRBV6-6 TRBD1 few TGTGCCAGCAGGGACGGGACAGGGTTTCAGCCCCAGCATTTT CASRDGTGFQPQHF
TRBJ2-7 TRBV6-1 TRBD2 - TGTGCCAGCAGTGTAGCGGGGGGTAGCTACGAGCAGTACTTC CASSVAGGSYEQYF
TRBJ2-3 TRBV27 TRBD2 once TGTGCCAGCAGTTTATACGCGGGGGGTAACCCAGATACGCAGTATTTT CASSLYAGGNPDTQYF
TRBJ2-5 TRBV19 - - TGTGCCAGTAGTATCAAGGGGGAGACCCAGTACTTC CASSIKGETQYF
TRBJ2-6 TRBV14 - - TGTGCCAGCAGCCATGCGGGCCTCTCTGGGGCCAACGTCCTGACTTTC CASSHAGLSGANVLTF
TRBJ2-5 TRBV2 TRBD1 - TGTGCCAGCAGTCGTAGACAGGGACAAGAGACCCAGTACTTC CASSRRQGQETQYF
TRBJ2-7 TRBV7-2 TRBD2 - TGTGCCAGCAGCCAAGGCCTAGCGGGAGTTGAGCAGTACTTC CASSQGLAGVEQYF
TRBJ1-6 TRBV9 TRBD1 few TGTGCCAGCAGCAACCGACAGGGCCCCAATTCACCCCTCCACTTT CASSNRQGPNSPLHF